This T cell receptor (beta chain) was observed in a study of blood T cell repertoires in COVID-19. The CDR3 sequence is 15 residues long. The ends lost 3 bases at V and 2 bases at J; junction bases unmatched: 7. In germline, CDR1 is DFQATT, CDR2 SNEGSKA (reference sequence). As originally analysed: Using reference gene primer amplification, nucleated cell counts were estimated. Clones were read by immunoSEQ multiplex PCR, and TCRdb kept only the in-frame ones, dropping some. V and J calls and clone size are copied from that table; D and trimming were computed from the DNA. The table records under 150,000 clones, 85% of them present only once.

The V gene is TRBV20-1, the J gene TRBJ2-3, with 8 bases that match TRBD1. The sequence was collected from a human donor in a cohort sampled during active COVID-19. Input material: peripheral blood. CDR3 sequence (DNA): TGCAGTGCTAGTGGTGAGACAGGGGCCACAGATACGCAGTATTTT. Its protein is CSASGETGATDTQYF.